This T cell receptor (beta chain) was recovered during a study of blood T cell repertoires in COVID-19. CDR1 and CDR2 from the germline V gene are MGHRA and YSYEKL. With 3 bases clipped from V and 3 bases from J, the junction kept 6 bases outside the gene matches. CDR3 length equals 16 residues. TCRdb's copy holds only in-frame clones and misses some; the assay was immunoSEQ multiplex PCR. Among 150,000 or so clones, roughly 87% were seen once, and the ten largest hold 3.5% to 4.5%. The study recruited people aged 18 to 89 years across about two dozen US areas. Self-reported history from a screening survey and questionnaire set each donor's cohort.

The TCR comes from a woman between 40 and 55 years old who had been exposed to COVID-19. Sequenced input: PBMCs or T cells enriched from blood (not recorded which). The chain recombines TRBV4-1 with TRBJ2-3, with TRBD2 matching 10 bases. The CDR3 coding sequence is TGCGCCAGCAGCCATCTCCGGACTAGCGGAACAGATACGCAGTATTTT. Encoded protein: CASSHLRTSGTDTQYF.